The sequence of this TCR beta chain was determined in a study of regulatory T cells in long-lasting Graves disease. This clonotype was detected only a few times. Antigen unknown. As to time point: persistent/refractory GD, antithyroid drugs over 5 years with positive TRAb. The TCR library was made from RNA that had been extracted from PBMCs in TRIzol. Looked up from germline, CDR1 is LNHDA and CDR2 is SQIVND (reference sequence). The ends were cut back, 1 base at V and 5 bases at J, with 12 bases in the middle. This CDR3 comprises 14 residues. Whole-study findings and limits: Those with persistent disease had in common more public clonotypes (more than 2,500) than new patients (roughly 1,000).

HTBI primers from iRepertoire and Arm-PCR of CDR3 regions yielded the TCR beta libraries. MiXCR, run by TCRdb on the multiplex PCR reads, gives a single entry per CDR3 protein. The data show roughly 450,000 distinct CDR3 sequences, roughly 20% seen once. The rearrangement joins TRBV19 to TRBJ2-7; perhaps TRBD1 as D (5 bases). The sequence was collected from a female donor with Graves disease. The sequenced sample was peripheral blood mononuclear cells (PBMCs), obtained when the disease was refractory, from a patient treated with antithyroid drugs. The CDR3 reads CASSIGRDSNEQYF. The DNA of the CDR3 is TGTGCCAGTAGTATAGGCAGGGATTCGAACGAGCAGTACTTC.